This paragraph covers one T cell receptor beta chain sequence. Germline lookup yields CDR1 LNHDA and CDR2 SQIVND (reference sequence). The CDR3 is made up of 20 amino acids. Trimming took 5 bases from V and 3 from J; bases not matched to a gene: 23. Authors' processing steps: Nucleated cell number was recorded as an estimate derived from reference gene primer amplification. Sequencing was performed with immunoSEQ multiplex PCR; in TCRdb, only in-frame clones are kept and a portion is missing. That table is the source of V, J and clone size, and D and trimming were worked out from the DNA. Altogether around 270,000 clones are present, over 75% being singletons, with the ten largest covering 2% to 3%. The sample belongs to a study of blood T cell repertoires in COVID-19.

Sequencing input: peripheral blood. This clonotype was obtained from a woman between 45 and 65 years old with acute or convalescent COVID-19. The gene calls are TRBV19 and TRBJ1-2; 8 bases fit TRBD1. In DNA, the CDR3 is TGTGCCAGTAGTTCACGCTTTATACAGGGGGTGACTAGTAATGACTATGGCTACACCTTC. Translating it yields CASSSRFIQGVTSNDYGYTF.